The clone carrying this T cell receptor beta chain was seen at least ten times. Authors of the study amplified TCR beta CDR3 regions from RNA transcripts. Carried out on the TCR CDR3, a first-round RT-PCR used the HTBI primer set. TCRdb re-called the multiplex PCR reads with MiXCR, one entry per CDR3 protein. The repertoire holds 350,000 to 400,000 distinct CDR3 sequences, 15% to 20% seen once, with 40% in the top ten. The sample belongs to a study of T cells in Graves' hyperthyroidism and ophthalmopathy. Researchers barred patients who had uncontrolled infection, other autoimmune disease, pregnancy or lactation. The CDR3 is made up of 14 amino acids. V was cut by 2 bases and J by 2 bases, with 9 bases left in between. CDR1 is LGHDT and CDR2 is YNNKEL in the germline V gene (reference sequence).

This sequence originates from a man younger than 35 with Graves' ophthalmopathy. What was sequenced was blood. V and J are TRBV3-1 and TRBJ1-1; D is perhaps TRBD1 (6 bases). The CDR3 reads CASSQRTVNTEAFF. DNA for the CDR3: TGTGCCAGCAGCCAAAGGACAGTCAACACTGAAGCTTTCTTT.